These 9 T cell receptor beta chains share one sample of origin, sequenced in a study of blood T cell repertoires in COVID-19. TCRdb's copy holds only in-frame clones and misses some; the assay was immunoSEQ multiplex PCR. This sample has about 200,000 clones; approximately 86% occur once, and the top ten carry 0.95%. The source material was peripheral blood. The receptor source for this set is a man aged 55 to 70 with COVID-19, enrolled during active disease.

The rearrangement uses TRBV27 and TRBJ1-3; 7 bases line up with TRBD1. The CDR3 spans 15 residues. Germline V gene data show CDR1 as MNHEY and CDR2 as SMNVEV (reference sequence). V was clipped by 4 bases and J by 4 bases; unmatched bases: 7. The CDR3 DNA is TGTGCCAGCAGTTGGAGGGGGCTCCCCGGAAACACCATATATTTT. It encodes CASSWRGLPGNTIYF.

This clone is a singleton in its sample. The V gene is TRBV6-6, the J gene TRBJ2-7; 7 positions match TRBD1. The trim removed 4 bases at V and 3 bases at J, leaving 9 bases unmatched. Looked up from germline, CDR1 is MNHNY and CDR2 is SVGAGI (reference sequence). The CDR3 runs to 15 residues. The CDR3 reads CASSSYRGSNYEQYF. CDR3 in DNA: TGTGCCAGCAGTTCTTACAGGGGAAGTAACTACGAGCAGTACTTC.

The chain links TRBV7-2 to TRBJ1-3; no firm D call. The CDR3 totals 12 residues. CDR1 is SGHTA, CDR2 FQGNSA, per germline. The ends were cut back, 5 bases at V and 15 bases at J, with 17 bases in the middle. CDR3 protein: CASSPIARRSYF. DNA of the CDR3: TGTGCCAGCAGCCCAATCGCGAGAAGATCATATTTT.

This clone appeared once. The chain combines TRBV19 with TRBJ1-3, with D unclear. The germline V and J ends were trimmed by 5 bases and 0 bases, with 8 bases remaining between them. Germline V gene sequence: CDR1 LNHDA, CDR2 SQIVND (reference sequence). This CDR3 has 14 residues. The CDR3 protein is CASSQALSGNTIYF. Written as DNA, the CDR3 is TGTGCCAGTAGTCAAGCGCTCTCTGGAAACACCATATATTTT. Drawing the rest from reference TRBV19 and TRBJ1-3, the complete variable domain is DGGITQSPKYLFRKEGQNVTLSCEQNLNHDAMYWYRQDPGQGLRLIYYSQIVNDFQKGDIAEGYSVSREKKESFPLTVTSAQKNPTAFYLCASSQALSGNTIYFGEGSWLTVV.

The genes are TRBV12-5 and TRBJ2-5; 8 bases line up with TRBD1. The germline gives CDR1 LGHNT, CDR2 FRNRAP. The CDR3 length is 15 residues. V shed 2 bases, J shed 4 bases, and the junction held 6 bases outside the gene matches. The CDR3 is CASGLQGAIGETQYF. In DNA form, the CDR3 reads TGTGCTAGTGGTTTGCAGGGGGCTATAGGAGAGACCCAGTACTTC.

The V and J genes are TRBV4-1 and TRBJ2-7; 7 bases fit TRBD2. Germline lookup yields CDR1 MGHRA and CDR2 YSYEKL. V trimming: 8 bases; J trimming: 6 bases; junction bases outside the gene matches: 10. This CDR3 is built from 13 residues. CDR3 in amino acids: CASGRGPRSEQYF. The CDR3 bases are TGCGCCAGCGGGAGGGGTCCCCGCTCCGAGCAGTACTTC.

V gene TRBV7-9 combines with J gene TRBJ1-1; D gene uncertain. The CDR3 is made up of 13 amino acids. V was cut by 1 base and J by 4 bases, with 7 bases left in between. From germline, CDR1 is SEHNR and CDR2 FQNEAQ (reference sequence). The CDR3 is CASSLERGTEAFF. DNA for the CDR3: TGTGCCAGCAGCTTAGAGCGGGGCACTGAAGCTTTCTTT. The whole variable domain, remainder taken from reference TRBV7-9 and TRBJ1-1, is DTGVSQNPRHKITKRGQNVTFRCDPISEHNRLYWYRQTLGQGPEFLTYFQNEAQLEKSRLLSDRFSAERPKGSFSTLEIQRTEQGDSAMYLCASSLERGTEAFFGQGTRLTVV.

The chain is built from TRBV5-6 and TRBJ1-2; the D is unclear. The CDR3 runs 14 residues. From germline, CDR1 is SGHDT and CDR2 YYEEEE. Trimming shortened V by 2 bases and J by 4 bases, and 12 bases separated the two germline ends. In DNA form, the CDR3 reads TGTGCCAGCAGCTTCCGGGAGGACCCCTATGGCTACACCTTC. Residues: CASSFREDPYGYTF.

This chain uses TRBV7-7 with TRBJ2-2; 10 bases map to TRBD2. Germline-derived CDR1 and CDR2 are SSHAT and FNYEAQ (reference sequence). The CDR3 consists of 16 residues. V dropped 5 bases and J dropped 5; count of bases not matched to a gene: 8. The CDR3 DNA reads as TGTGCCAGCAGCCCCTTAGCGGGAGGACGGACCGGGGAGCTGTTTTTT. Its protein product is CASSPLAGGRTGELFF.